This T cell receptor (beta chain) emerged from a study of OX40 agonist ivuxolimab in advanced cancers. About the research overall: Patients got intravenous ivuxolimab at 0.01 to 10 mg/kg every 2 weeks. Three individuals attained partial responses, comprising one hepatocellular carcinoma case and two cutaneous melanoma cases. The dose-escalation cohort was approximately 85% male, with a mean age of around 60 years, ranging about 23 to 90.

Repertoires were generated with immunoSEQ multiplex PCR, while TCRdb's copy carries only in-frame clones and drops some. The repertoire holds approximately 66,000 clones, with around 88% as singletons. General study findings and limits: The study did not work out the antigen specificity of the expanded peripheral T cells.

Comment on this clone: Its target is not known.

Germline V gives CDR1 SGHVS, CDR2 FQNEAQ. V dropped 5 bases and J dropped 2; count of bases not matched to a gene: 3. CDR3 size: 15 residues. This sequence originates from an adult with an advanced solid tumor such as melanoma, head and neck, liver or kidney cancer. The chain employs TRBV7-8 and TRBJ1-6; TRBD1 aligns across 7 bases. The sequenced sample was CD4+ or CD8+ T cells sorted from blood, obtained in a trial of the OX40 agonist ivuxolimab. CDR3 sequence: CASSPTGAYNSPLHF. CDR3 sequence (DNA): TGTGCCAGCAGCCCAACAGGGGCCTATAATTCACCCCTCCACTTT. Drawing the rest from reference TRBV7-8 and TRBJ1-6, the complete variable domain is GAGVSQSPRYKVAKRGQDVALRCDPISGHVSLFWYQQALGQGPEFLTYFQNEAQLDKSGLPSDRFFAERPEGSVSTLKIQRTQQEDSAVYLCASSPTGAYNSPLHFGNGTRLTVT.